These 21 T cell receptor beta chains were sequenced from one sample in a study of T cells after yellow fever vaccination. TCRdb re-called the 5' RACE reads with MiXCR, one entry per CDR3 protein. The table shows 250,000 to 350,000 distinct CDR3 sequences, with about 6.6% occurring only once. Sequenced material: PBMCs, taken around 45 days after the first yellow fever vaccination. The receptors stem from a young man who received the YFV17D yellow fever vaccine.

This clonotype was recorded a few times. The rearrangement links TRBV28 to TRBJ2-5; D not certain. Trimming took off 6 bases at V and 0 bases at J, with 8 bases between the two ends. Germline V gives CDR1 MDHEN, CDR2 SYDVKM. The CDR3 contains 13 residues. CDR3 region: CASSQLYQETQYF. CDR3 in DNA: TGTGCCAGCAGCCAGCTGTACCAAGAGACCCAGTACTTC.

Only a few counts were recorded for this clonotype. CDR3 coding DNA: TGCAGTGCTAGGGGCCAGAGAAATAATTCACCCCTCCACTTT. It yields the protein CSARGQRNNSPLHF. The chain combines TRBV20-1 with TRBJ1-6, with no clear D. The CDR3 has 14 amino acids. V lost 3 bases, J lost 5 bases, and 11 bases lay in between. Germline CDR1 and CDR2: DFQATT and SNEGSKA (reference sequence).

This clonotype was found a few times. The CDR3 loop reads CASSDSHSSGNTIYF. CDR3 coding DNA: TGTGCCAGCAGCGACAGCCATTCCTCTGGAAACACCATATATTTT. The rearrangement joins TRBV11-2 to TRBJ1-3, with D maybe TRBD1 (5 bases). The CDR3 length is 15 residues. CDR1 SGHAT and CDR2 FQNNGV come from the germline V gene. Trimming cost V 5 bases and J 0 bases, with 11 bases left between them.

In this sample, this clonotype turned up many times. The rearrangement links TRBV5-5 to TRBJ2-5, with D tentatively TRBD2 (5 bases). This CDR3 is 14 amino acids long. Germline CDR1 SGHKS, CDR2 YYEKEE (reference sequence). The V and J ends lost 9 bases and 4 bases respectively, with 19 bases between them. The CDR3 coding sequence is TGTGCCACCGGACTGAGAACCCGGGGAGAGACCCAGTACTTC. It translates to CATGLRTRGETQYF.

In this sample, this clonotype turned up many times. In DNA, the CDR3 is TGTGCCAGCAGCTTTAGCGGGGAGGGAAGTTATACGCAGTATTTT. Its translation: CASSFSGEGSYTQYF. V and J are TRBV7-3 and TRBJ2-3; 8 bases are a match to TRBD2. Looked up from germline, CDR1 is SGHTA and CDR2 is FQGTGA. This CDR3 has 15 amino acids. J lost 7 bases, V lost 3 bases, and 9 bases had no gene match.

This clonotype came up a few times. The junction and the germline gene differ at one end; a read error may be behind it. The J gene is TRBJ2-3, the V gene TRBV18; 7 positions match TRBD2. The CDR3 loop spans 12 amino acids. In germline, CDR1 is KGHSH, CDR2 LQKENI. CDR3 coding DNA: TGTGCCAGCTCATCCAACCGGGACTATATCGATTTT. Translated, it gives CASSSNRDYIDF.

CDR3 nucleotides: TGCGCCAGCAGCTTGATTGGATCTACTAGCACAGATACGCAGTATTTT. Its protein product is CASSLIGSTSTDTQYF. The chain combines TRBV5-1 with TRBJ2-3; D is uncertain. Germline V gene sequence: CDR1 SGHRS, CDR2 YFSETQ. V gave up 1 base and J gave up 0 bases, with 12 bases separating them. This CDR3 spans 16 amino acids.

In this sample, this clonotype turned up many times. The chain joins TRBV5-1 to TRBJ1-1; tentatively, D is TRBD1 (5 bases). Germline CDR1 reads SGHRS; CDR2 reads YFSETQ. The CDR3 loop spans 13 amino acids. The ends were cut back, 4 bases at V and 8 bases at J, with 15 bases in the middle. CDR3 sequence (DNA): TGCGCCAGCAGCCCGGGACCGCGGACCGAAGCTTTCTTT. Its translation: CASSPGPRTEAFF.

The CDR3 sequence: CSGGRSLTDTQYF. In DNA form, the CDR3 reads TGCAGTGGCGGAAGGTCACTCACAGATACGCAGTATTTT. The chain carries TRBV20-1 and TRBJ2-3; D remains unclear. Looked up from germline, CDR1 is DFQATT and CDR2 is SNEGSKA (reference sequence). The CDR3 is made up of 13 amino acids. With 7 bases removed from V and 2 bases from J, the gap between germline ends came to 13 bases.

The chain is built from TRBV5-4 and TRBJ1-1, with a weak D call TRBD1 (5 bases). The V end was cut by 0 bases, the J end by 5 bases, with 11 bases between. Per the germline V gene, CDR1 is SGHNT and CDR2 is YYREEE (reference sequence). CDR3 length: 14 residues. The CDR3 loop reads CASSLAGRETEAFF. In DNA form, the CDR3 reads TGTGCCAGCAGCTTGGCCGGCAGGGAGACTGAAGCTTTCTTT.

The V call is TRBV5-1, the J call TRBJ2-7; 10 nucleotides align to TRBD1. Germline CDR1 and CDR2: SGHRS and YFSETQ. V shed 5 bases, J shed 11 bases, and the junction held 10 bases outside the gene matches. The CDR3 sequence is 13 residues long. CDR3: CASSPDRGLHEYV. The DNA for the CDR3 is TGCGCCAGCAGTCCTGACAGGGGGCTTCATGAGTACGTC.

This clonotype was counted at least ten times. The chain is built from TRBV5-5 and TRBJ1-4; 8 nucleotides agree with TRBD1. With V trimmed by 4 bases and J by 5 bases, 7 bases remained unmatched. The germline CDR1 and CDR2 sequences are SGHKS and YYEKEE (reference sequence). CDR3 length: 15 amino acids. The CDR3 protein is CASSHLQGENEKLFF. The CDR3 nucleotides are TGTGCCAGCAGCCACTTACAGGGGGAGAATGAAAAACTGTTTTTT.

This clonotype was picked up many times. The rearrangement joins TRBV12-3 or TRBV12-4 to TRBJ2-5; 13 nucleotides align to TRBD2. This CDR3 region has 23 residues. The ends lost 1 base at V and 5 bases at J; junction bases unmatched: 25. This CDR3 is CASSLETLAGGPSGISPPETQYF. Written as DNA, the CDR3 is TGTGCCAGCAGTTTAGAGACACTAGCGGGGGGGCCATCGGGGATAAGTCCCCCGGAGACCCAGTACTTC.

In its sample, this clonotype was seen many times. The genes are TRBV6-5 and TRBJ2-5; 15 bases fit TRBD2. Trimming took 0 bases from V and 4 from J; bases not matched to a gene: 0. Germline CDR1 is MNHEY and CDR2 is SVGAGI. The CDR3 sequence is 16 residues long. In nucleotides, the CDR3 is TGTGCCAGCAGTTACTCGGGACTAGCGGGGGGAGAGACCCAGTACTTC. Its translation: CASSYSGLAGGETQYF.

The chain couples TRBV18 to TRBJ2-3, with 8 bases matching TRBD1. This CDR3 region has 13 residues. V shed 8 bases, J shed 1 base, and the junction held 2 bases outside the gene matches. The V gene's germline CDR1 is KGHSH and CDR2 LQKENI. The CDR3 coding sequence is TGTGCCAGCACGGGACAGGGCACAGATACGCAGTATTTT. This gives the protein CASTGQGTDTQYF.

The chain joins TRBV13 to TRBJ2-1; D gene unclear. This CDR3 is 15 amino acids long. The ends were cut back, 5 bases at V and 5 bases at J, with 16 bases in the middle. Germline CDR1 reads PRHDT; CDR2 reads FYEKMQ (reference sequence). The CDR3 is CASSLGSRYHNEQFF. As DNA, the CDR3 is TGTGCCAGCAGCCTGGGAAGCAGATACCACAATGAGCAGTTCTTC.

V and J are TRBV7-9 and TRBJ2-7, with D unresolved. This CDR3 contains 13 residues. Germline loops: CDR1 SEHNR, CDR2 FQNEAQ (reference sequence). Deletions cut 3 bases from V and 12 bases from J, with 18 bases between. CDR3 nucleotides: TGTGCCAGCAGCTTTGCCTCGCCTCACAGTGTGTACGTC. This encodes CASSFASPHSVYV.

The chain joins TRBV18 to TRBJ1-2; D may be TRBD1 (5 bases). The germline V gene has CDR1 KGHSH and CDR2 LQKENI. V lost 0 bases and J lost 0, with 14 bases in between. The CDR3 runs to 17 residues. The chain's CDR3 is CASSPPSREPTNYGYTF. DNA of the CDR3: TGTGCCAGCTCACCACCGAGCAGGGAGCCCACTAACTATGGCTACACCTTC.

At least ten counts were recorded for this clonotype. The rearrangement links TRBV20-1 to TRBJ2-1, with a possible D match to TRBD1 (6 bases). The CDR3 runs to 13 residues. Germline V gene lookup returns CDR1 DFQATT and CDR2 SNEGSKA (reference sequence). Trimming stripped 8 bases from V and 8 bases from J, with 19 bases between. For the CDR3, the DNA is TGCAGTCCAGGGACCCTCACAGGGTATGAGCAGTTCTTC. It encodes CSPGTLTGYEQFF.

There are a few counts of this clonotype. V usage is TRBV12-3 or TRBV12-4 and J usage is TRBJ2-5, with D possibly matching TRBD2 (7 bases). V was cut by 6 bases and J by 1 base, with 15 bases left in between. The CDR3 is 15 amino acids. The CDR3 nucleotides are TGTGCCAGCAGCTCCGAGGGGGGGGGCCAAGAGACCCAGTACTTC. As protein: CASSSEGGGQETQYF.

This clonotype was seen a few times. The V call is TRBV12-3 or TRBV12-4, the J call TRBJ1-1; D uncertain. The CDR3 contains 14 residues. Trimming took 6 bases from V and 1 from J, leaving 12 bases between them. The DNA for the CDR3 is TGTGCCAGCAGACGCTGGCTCGAGAACACTGAAGCTTTCTTT. Translating it yields CASRRWLENTEAFF.